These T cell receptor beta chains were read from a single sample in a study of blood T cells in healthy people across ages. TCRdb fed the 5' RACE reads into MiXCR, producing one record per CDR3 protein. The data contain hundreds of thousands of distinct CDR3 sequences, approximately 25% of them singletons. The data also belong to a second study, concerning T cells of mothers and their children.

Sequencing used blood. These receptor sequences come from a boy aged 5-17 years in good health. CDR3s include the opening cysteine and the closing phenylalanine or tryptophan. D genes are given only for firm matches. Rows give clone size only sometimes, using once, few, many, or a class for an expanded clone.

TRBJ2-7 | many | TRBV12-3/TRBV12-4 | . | TGTGCCAGCAGTTTGGACAGTAATCAGTACTTC | CASSLDSNQYF
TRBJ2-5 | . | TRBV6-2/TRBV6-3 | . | TGTGCCAGCAGTTACGGAGCTTGGGCCCAGTACTTC | CASSYGAWAQYF
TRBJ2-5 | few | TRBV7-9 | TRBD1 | TGTGCCAGCAGCTTAGACCGGGACAGTAACCAAGAGACCCAGTACTTC | CASSLDRDSNQETQYF
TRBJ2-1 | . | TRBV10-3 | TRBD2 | TGTGCCATCAGTGGACCCGAGCGGGAGGCCTACAATGAGCAGTTCTTC | CAISGPEREAYNEQFF
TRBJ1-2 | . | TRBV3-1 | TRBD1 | TGTGCCAGCAGCCAAGAAGATGGGAGCAGGGGGCGTCGGAGAGGAGGCTACACCTTC | CASSQEDGSRGRRRGGYTF
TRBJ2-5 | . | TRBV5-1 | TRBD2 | TGCGCCAGCAGCTTGCGGACTAGCGGCCTCCAAGAGACCCAGTACTTC | CASSLRTSGLQETQYF
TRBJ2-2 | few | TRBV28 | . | TGTGCCAGCAGTTCCCCAACCCTTCCCGGGGAGCTGTTTTTT | CASSSPTLPGELFF
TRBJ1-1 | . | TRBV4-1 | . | TGCGCCAGCAGCCATGGGAGGAGGGCGGACACTGAAGCTTTCTTT | CASSHGRRADTEAFF
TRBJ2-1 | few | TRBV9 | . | TGTGCCAGCAGCGTAGAAAGGGAGTCAGGCTACAATGAGCAGTTCTTC | CASSVERESGYNEQFF
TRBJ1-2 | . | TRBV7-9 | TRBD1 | TGTGCCAGCAGCACCCCAGGGGGCGATAACTATGGCTACACCTTC | CASSTPGGDNYGYTF
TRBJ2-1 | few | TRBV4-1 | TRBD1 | TGCGCCAGCAGCCAACCGGGACAGCCGCATGAGCAGTTCTTC | CASSQPGQPHEQFF
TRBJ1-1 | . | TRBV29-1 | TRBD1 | TGCAGCGTTGAGGACAGGGGTGGGATGAACACTGAAGCTTTCTTT | CSVEDRGGMNTEAFF
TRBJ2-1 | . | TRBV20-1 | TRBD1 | TGCAGTGCCCAGACAGGGGGTGACTACAATGAGCAGTTCTTC | CSAQTGGDYNEQFF
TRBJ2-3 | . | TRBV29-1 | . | TGCAGCGTTGAAGATTGGTCGGCAGGGAGGACAGATACGCAGTATTTT | CSVEDWSAGRTDTQYF
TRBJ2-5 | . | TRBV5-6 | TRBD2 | TGTGCCAGCAGCCCGGCGGGAGCTTTAAGAATAGAGACCCAGTACTTC | CASSPAGALRIETQYF
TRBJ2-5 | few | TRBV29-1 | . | TGCAGCGTTAAGGCAGGGTCAGAGACCCAGTACTTC | CSVKAGSETQYF
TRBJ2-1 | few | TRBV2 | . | TGTGCCAGCAGTGCGGCGGCCCACTCCTACAATGAGCAGTTCTTC | CASSAAAHSYNEQFF
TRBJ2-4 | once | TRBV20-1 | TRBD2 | TGCAGTGCTAGGACACTAGCGGGGAAATTAGCCAAAAACATTCAGTACTTC | CSARTLAGKLAKNIQYF
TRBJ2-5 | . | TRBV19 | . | TGTGCCAGTAGCGTCGCGAAGGATGCGACCCAGTACTTC | CASSVAKDATQYF
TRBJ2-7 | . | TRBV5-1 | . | TGCGCCAGCAGCGTAAGGTCCCCGGGCTACGAGCAGTACTTC | CASSVRSPGYEQYF
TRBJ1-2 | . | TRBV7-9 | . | TGTGCCAGCAGCCAAGACAGTACCTATGGCTACACCTTC | CASSQDSTYGYTF
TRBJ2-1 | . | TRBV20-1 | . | TGCAGTGCTAGAGGGGGGATCAATGAGCAGTTCTTC | CSARGGINEQFF
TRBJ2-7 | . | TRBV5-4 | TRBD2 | TGTGCCAGCAGCTTTAGCGGGGGTGTATCCTACGAGCAGTACTTC | CASSFSGGVSYEQYF
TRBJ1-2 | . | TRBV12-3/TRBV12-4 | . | TGTGCCAGCAGTTTAACCCACGCCCCGAATCCCCTTCGGCCGACAGTTCCTAACTATGGCTACACCTTC | CASSLTHAPNPLRPTVPNYGYTF
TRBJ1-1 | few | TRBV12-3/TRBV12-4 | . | TGTGCCGGCAGACTGGGACCGCACATTGAAGCTTTCTTT | CAGRLGPHIEAFF
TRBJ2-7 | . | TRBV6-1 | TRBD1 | TGTGCCAGCAGTGAGAGGACAGGGACATACGAGCAGTACTTC | CASSERTGTYEQYF
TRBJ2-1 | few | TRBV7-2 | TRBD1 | TGTGCCAGCAGCTTAGAAGTGGGACAGGGTTTCTACAATGAGCAGTTCTTC | CASSLEVGQGFYNEQFF
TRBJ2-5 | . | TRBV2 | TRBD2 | TGTGCCAGCAGTGAAGCTGGGACTAGCTACGAGACCCAGTACTTC | CASSEAGTSYETQYF
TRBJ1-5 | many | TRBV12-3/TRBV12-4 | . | TGTGCCAGCAGTTTCGGGCAACTAAATAGCAATCAGCCCCAGCATTTT | CASSFGQLNSNQPQHF
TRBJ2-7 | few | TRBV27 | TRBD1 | TGTGCCAGCAAAGAGGGGACAGGGGAGGACGAGCAGTACTTC | CASKEGTGEDEQYF
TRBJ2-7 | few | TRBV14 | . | TGTGCCAGCAGCCGCCGACTAGTGCCCTACGAGCAGTACTTC | CASSRRLVPYEQYF
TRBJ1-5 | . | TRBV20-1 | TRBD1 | TGCAGTGCTAGATCGGGACAGGGTGGCTATCAGCCCCAGCATTTT | CSARSGQGGYQPQHF
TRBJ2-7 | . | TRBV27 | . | TGTGCCAGCAGTTTAAAGGGGGGCGCCGCCGACGAGCAGTACTTC | CASSLKGGAADEQYF
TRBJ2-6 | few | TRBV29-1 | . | TGCAGCGTTGAATCCCAGGGGACCGGGGCCAACGTCCTGACTTTC | CSVESQGTGANVLTF
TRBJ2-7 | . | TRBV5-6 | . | TGTGCCAGCAGCTTCGCGGACGCTGCCTACGAGCAGTACTTC | CASSFADAAYEQYF
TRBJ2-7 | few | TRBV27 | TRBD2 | TGTGCCAGCAGTTTGACTAGCGGGAGTGGGGCGAGGGACGAGCAGTACTTC | CASSLTSGSGARDEQYF
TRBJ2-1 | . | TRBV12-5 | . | TGTGCTAGTGGGACAGGGGCGGGAGATGAGCAGTTCTTC | CASGTGAGDEQFF
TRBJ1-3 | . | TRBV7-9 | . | TGTGCCAGCAGCTTAAGTCCCGACCAGACTGGAAACACCATATATTTT | CASSLSPDQTGNTIYF
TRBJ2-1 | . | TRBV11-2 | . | TGTGCCAGCAGCCTGCCCTACGAGCAGTTCTTC | CASSLPYEQFF
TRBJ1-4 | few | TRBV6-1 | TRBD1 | TGTGCCAGCACCCACAGGGGGCGCGGGGAAAAACTGTTTTTT | CASTHRGRGEKLFF
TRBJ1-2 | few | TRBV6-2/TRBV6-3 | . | TGTGCCAGCAGCGGCGTTTTGGGACACCAATACTATGGCTACACCTTC | CASSGVLGHQYYGYTF
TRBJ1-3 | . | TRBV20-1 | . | TGCAGTGCTAGCTCCTCTGGAAACACCATATATTTT | CSASSSGNTIYF
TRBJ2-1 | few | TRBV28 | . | TGTGCCAGCACCCCCCGTCTAGCGCCCAATGAGCAGTTCTTC | CASTPRLAPNEQFF
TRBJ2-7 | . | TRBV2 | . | TGTGCCAGCACTCAGCCGATGACCCCCGAGCAGTACTTC | CASTQPMTPEQYF
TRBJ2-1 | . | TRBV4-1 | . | TGCGCCAGCAGCCAAGCGGCAGACTATGCCCTTTCCTACAATGAGCAGTTCTTC | CASSQAADYALSYNEQFF
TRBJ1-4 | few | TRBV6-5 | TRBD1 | TGTGCCAGCAGTTACTCGGTCACAGGGGGCCCCCGAAAACTGTTTTTT | CASSYSVTGGPRKLFF
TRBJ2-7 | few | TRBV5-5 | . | TGTGCCAGCAGCGTACAGGGCCACGAGCAGTACTTC | CASSVQGHEQYF
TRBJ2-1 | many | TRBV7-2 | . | TGTGCCAGCAGCTTTGCGGTAGGCAACCACAATGAGCAGTTCTTC | CASSFAVGNHNEQFF
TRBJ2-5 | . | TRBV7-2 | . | TGTGCCAGCAGCTTCCCCCAGGGGCGAGCGGAGACCCAGTACTTC | CASSFPQGRAETQYF
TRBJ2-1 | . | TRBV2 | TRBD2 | TGTGCCAGCAGCAAAGGGACTAGCGGAGACAATGAGCAGTTCTTC | CASSKGTSGDNEQFF
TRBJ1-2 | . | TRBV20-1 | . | TGCAGTGCTAGAGATGTGGTAGAGGGTAACTATGGCTACACCTTC | CSARDVVEGNYGYTF
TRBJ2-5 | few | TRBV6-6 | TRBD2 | TGTGCCAGTATCGTAGCGGGAGGGGCAAAGACCCAGTACTTC | CASIVAGGAKTQYF
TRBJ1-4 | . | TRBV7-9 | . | TGTGCCAGCAGCCACGGTCGGCTTGCAACTAATGAAAAACTGTTTTTT | CASSHGRLATNEKLFF
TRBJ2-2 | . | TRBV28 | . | TGTGCCAGCAGTTATTGGAGGCAGGGTAAATTTCCCGGGGAGCTGTTTTTT | CASSYWRQGKFPGELFF
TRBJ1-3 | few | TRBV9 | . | TGTGCCAGCAGCGACCAGTTCCCACCCGGGAACACCATATATTTT | CASSDQFPPGNTIYF